This T cell receptor (beta chain) was retrieved from a study of shared clonotypes between healthy human individuals. The CDR3 sequence is 15 residues long. The ends were cut back, 5 bases at V and 3 bases at J, with 15 bases in the middle. Germline V gives CDR1 SGHVS, CDR2 FQNEAQ. Some clones are missing from TCRdb's copy, which holds only in-frame ones; the method was immunoSEQ multiplex PCR. The repertoire has 2.5 million or so clones, roughly 92% of them found once; the top ten carry 0.14%. The source material was naive CD4+ T cells sorted from blood. The subset was: CD45RA+ positively selected. This clonotype was obtained from a man aged 18 to 29 in good health. V is TRBV7-8 and J is TRBJ2-3; D might be TRBD2 (5 bases). Here the CDR3 reads CASSHWGERTDTQYF. The DNA of the CDR3 is TGTGCCAGCAGCCATTGGGGAGAACGGACAGATACGCAGTATTTT.